Listed here is a single T cell receptor beta chain. Libraries were prepared by immunoSEQ multiplex PCR; TCRdb keeps only in-frame clonotypes and omits some of them. This sample yields some 2.1 million clones, of which just under 95% are seen a single time; 1% to 1.3% belongs to the top ten. The CDR3 has 13 amino acids. Germline values: CDR1 SGHDT, CDR2 YYEEEE. The ends were cut back, 4 bases at V and 4 bases at J, with 11 bases in the middle. The entry originates in a study of shared clonotypes between healthy human individuals. Study details: The study drew on a couple of women and a few men aged 18 to 49 as donors. Three CD4 naive, three CD4 memory, two CD8 naive and one CD8 memory plate were used per donor.

Naive CD8 cells, CD45RO-negative and positively selected for CCR7, excluded terminally differentiated effector memory CD45RA+ cells. Each sample came from a Caucasian adult donor living in Nashville, Tennessee. The receptor comes from a man between 18 and 29 years old in good health. V and J are TRBV5-6 and TRBJ1-1, with D perhaps matching TRBD1 (5 bases). Sequencing input: naive CD8+ T cells sorted from blood. CDR3 nucleotide sequence: TGTGCCAGCAGCCCCGGGGGGGGCACTGAAGCTTTCTTT. Translating gives CASSPGGGTEAFF.